This entry concerns a single TCR beta chain. The target antigen is unknown. This sample was included in a study of cytomegalovirus exposure and HLA in healthy donors. Study observations and caveats: Being indistinguishable, some V segments were excluded, TRBV6-2 and TRBV6-3 among them.

PCR primers comprised 60 Vbeta and 13 Jbeta primers. Assay used: immunoSEQ multiplex PCR; TCRdb lists only in-frame clones, some missing. This repertoire shows roughly 150,000 clones, roughly 62% found once; its top ten account for 3.5% to 5%. The germline CDR1 and CDR2 sequences are MGHDK and SYGVNS. The CDR3 runs to 15 residues. The V end was cut by 5 bases, the J end by 1 base, with 9 bases between. The chain links TRBV25-1 to TRBJ2-6, with a tentative D call TRBD1 (5 bases). The TCR comes from a man aged 55-75 years in good health and CMV-seronegative. The sequenced material came from PBMCs. The chain's CDR3 is CASSKGVSGANVLTF. The CDR3 region has the DNA TGTGCCAGCAGTAAAGGGGTATCTGGGGCCAACGTCCTGACTTTC. The full variable domain, rest sourced from reference TRBV25-1 and TRBJ2-6, is EADIYQTPRYLVIGTGKKITLECSQTMGHDKMYWYQQDPGMELHLIHYSYGVNSTEKGDLSSESTVSRIRTEHFPLTLESARPSHTSQYLCASSKGVSGANVLTFGAGSRLTVL.